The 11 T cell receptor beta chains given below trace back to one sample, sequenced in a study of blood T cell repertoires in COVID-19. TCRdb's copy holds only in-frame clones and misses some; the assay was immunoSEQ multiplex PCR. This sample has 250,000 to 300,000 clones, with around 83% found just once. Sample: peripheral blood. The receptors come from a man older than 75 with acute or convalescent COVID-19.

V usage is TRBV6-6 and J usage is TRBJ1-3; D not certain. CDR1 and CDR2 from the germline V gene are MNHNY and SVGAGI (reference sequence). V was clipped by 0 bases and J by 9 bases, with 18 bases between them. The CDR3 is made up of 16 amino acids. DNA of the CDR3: TGTGCCAGCAGTTACTCCGGTGCTTCGCTCGATCCCACCATATATTTT. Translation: CASSYSGASLDPTIYF.

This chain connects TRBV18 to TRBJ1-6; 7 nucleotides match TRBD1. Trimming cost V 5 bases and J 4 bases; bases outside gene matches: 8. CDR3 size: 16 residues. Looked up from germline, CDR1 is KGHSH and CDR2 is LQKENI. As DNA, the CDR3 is TGTGCCAGCTCAACCGGGACAGCCCGATATAATTCACCCCTCCACTTT. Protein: CASSTGTARYNSPLHF.

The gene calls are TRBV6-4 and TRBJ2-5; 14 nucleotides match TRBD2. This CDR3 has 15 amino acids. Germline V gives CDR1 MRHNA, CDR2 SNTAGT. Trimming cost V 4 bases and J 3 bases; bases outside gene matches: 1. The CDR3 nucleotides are TGTGCCAGCAGTGGGGGACTAGCGGGGGAAGAGACCCAGTACTTC. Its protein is CASSGGLAGEETQYF.

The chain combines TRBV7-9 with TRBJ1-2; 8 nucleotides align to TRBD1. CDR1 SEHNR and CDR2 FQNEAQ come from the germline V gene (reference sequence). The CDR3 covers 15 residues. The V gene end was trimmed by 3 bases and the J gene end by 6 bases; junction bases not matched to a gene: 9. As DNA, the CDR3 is TGTGCCAGCAGCTTCATCGCGGACAGGGTTGATGGCTACACCTTC. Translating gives CASSFIADRVDGYTF. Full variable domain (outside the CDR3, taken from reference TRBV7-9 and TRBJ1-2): DTGVSQNPRHKITKRGQNVTFRCDPISEHNRLYWYRQTLGQGPEFLTYFQNEAQLEKSRLLSDRFSAERPKGSFSTLEIQRTEQGDSAMYLCASSFIADRVDGYTFGSGTRLTVV.

DNA for the CDR3: TGTGCCAGCAGCGTAGAGCCCGGAGGACAGCCCCAGCATTTT. Protein: CASSVEPGGQPQHF. The rearrangement uses TRBV9 and TRBJ1-5; D gene unclear. This CDR3 has 14 residues. The ends were cut back, 0 bases at V and 7 bases at J, with 11 bases in the middle. Germline CDR1 and CDR2: SGDLS and YYNGEE.

Written as DNA, the CDR3 is TGTGCCAGCAGTGAAGCCGGGAGACGCACCGGGGAGCTGTTTTTT. Translated: CASSEAGRRTGELFF. The chain couples TRBV6-1 to TRBJ2-2, with D possibly being TRBD2 (6 bases). Germline CDR1 and CDR2: MNHNS and SASEGT. The V end was cut by 0 bases, the J end by 4 bases, with 9 bases between. The CDR3 consists of 15 residues.

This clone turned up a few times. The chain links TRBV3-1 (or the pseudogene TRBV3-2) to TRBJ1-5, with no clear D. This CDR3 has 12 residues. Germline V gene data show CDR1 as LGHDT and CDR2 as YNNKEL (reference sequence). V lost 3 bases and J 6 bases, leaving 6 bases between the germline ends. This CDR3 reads CASSQVGQPQHF. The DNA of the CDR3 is TGTGCCAGCAGCCAGGTCGGTCAGCCCCAGCATTTT.

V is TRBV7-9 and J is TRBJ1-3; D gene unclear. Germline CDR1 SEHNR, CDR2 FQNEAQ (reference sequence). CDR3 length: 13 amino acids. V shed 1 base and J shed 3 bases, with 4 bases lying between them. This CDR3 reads CASSLGDGNTIYF. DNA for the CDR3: TGTGCCAGCAGCTTAGGCGATGGAAACACCATATATTTT.

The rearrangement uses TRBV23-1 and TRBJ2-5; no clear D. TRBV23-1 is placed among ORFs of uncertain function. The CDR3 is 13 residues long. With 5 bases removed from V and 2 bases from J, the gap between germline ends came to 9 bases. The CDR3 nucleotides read TGCGCCAGCAGTGACCAGGAACAAGAGACCCAGTACTTC. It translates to CASSDQEQETQYF.

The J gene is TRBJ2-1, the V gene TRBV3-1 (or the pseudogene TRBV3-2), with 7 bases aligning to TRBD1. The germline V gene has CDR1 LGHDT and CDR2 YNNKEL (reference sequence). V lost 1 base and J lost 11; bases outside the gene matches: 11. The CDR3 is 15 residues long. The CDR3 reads CASSQVGTATMKQFF. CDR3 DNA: TGTGCCAGCAGCCAAGTTGGGACAGCTACAATGAAGCAGTTCTTC.

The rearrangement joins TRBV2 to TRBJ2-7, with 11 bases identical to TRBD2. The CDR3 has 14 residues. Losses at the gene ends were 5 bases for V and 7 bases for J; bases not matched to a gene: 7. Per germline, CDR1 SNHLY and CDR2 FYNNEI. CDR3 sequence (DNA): TGTGCCAGCAGTAATAGCGGGGGGGCCGGGGAGCAGTACTTC. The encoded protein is CASSNSGGAGEQYF.